These T cell receptor beta chains were read from a single sample in a study of T-cell reconstitution after alpha-beta-depleted transplantation in children. TCRdb itself ran the PCR reads through MiXCR, one entry per CDR3 protein. The sample holds over 450,000 distinct CDR3 sequences; over 9.5% are singletons and the top ten take approximately 2%. This material consisted of PBMCs, taken before TCRalphabeta/CD19-depleted stem cell transplant. The receptors shown here come from a child between 2 and 9 years old with inherited bone marrow failure, due to receive a stem cell transplant. Each CDR3 is given with its conserved first and last residue. The D gene is left open where the match is weak. Clone size is stated in some rows and not others, as once, few, many or a class when expanded.

abundance	v_gene	d_gene	j_gene	CDR3aa	CDR3nt
few	TRBV19	.	TRBJ2-7	CASAWQGTSYEQYF	TGTGCCAGTGCCTGGCAGGGAACTTCCTACGAGCAGTACTTC
many	TRBV12-3/TRBV12-4	TRBD2	TRBJ2-7	CASSGLAGPYEQYF	TGTGCCAGCAGTGGACTAGCGGGACCCTACGAGCAGTACTTC
few	TRBV3-1	.	TRBJ2-1	CASSQVLGAYNEQFF	TGTGCCAGCAGCCAAGTCCTAGGGGCCTACAATGAGCAGTTCTTC
.	TRBV24-1	TRBD2	TRBJ2-3	CAASDAKPGTSGAGFTDTQYF	TGTGCCGCCAGTGATGCAAAACCCGGGACTAGCGGAGCGGGATTCACAGATACGCAGTATTTT
few	TRBV6-2/TRBV6-3	.	TRBJ1-5	CASSYGSGGNQPQHF	TGTGCCAGCAGCTACGGGAGCGGGGGCAATCAGCCCCAGCATTTT
few	TRBV6-2/TRBV6-3	TRBD1	TRBJ1-2	CASRPDRANYGYTF	TGTGCCAGCCGGCCTGACAGGGCCAACTATGGCTACACCTTC
many	TRBV18	.	TRBJ1-1	CASSPDSTYTEAFF	TGTGCCAGCTCACCGGACAGTACTTACACTGAAGCTTTCTTT
.	TRBV11-2	.	TRBJ2-5	CASSLRDSRTQYF	TGTGCCAGCAGCCTCCGGGACTCCAGGACCCAGTACTTC
many	TRBV11-2	.	TRBJ2-2	CASSLWHRPDSSFTGELFF	TGTGCCAGCAGCTTATGGCACAGGCCCGACTCCTCATTCACCGGGGAGCTGTTTTTT
.	TRBV20-1	TRBD1	TRBJ2-2	CSARSGGVAWTGELFF	TGCAGTGCTAGATCAGGGGGTGTTGCATGGACCGGGGAGCTGTTTTTT
few	TRBV7-9	.	TRBJ2-5	CASSLYLGAAQETQYF	TGTGCCAGCAGCTTATATCTGGGAGCGGCTCAAGAGACCCAGTACTTC
.	TRBV6-2/TRBV6-3	.	TRBJ2-1	CASSYRVAGGNEPFF	.
many	TRBV4-1	.	TRBJ2-1	CASSQDQPLPGVDEQFF	TGCGCCAGCAGCCAAGACCAGCCCCTACCAGGAGTGGATGAGCAGTTCTTC
many	TRBV11-2	.	TRBJ2-3	CASSLEWDTDTQYF	TGTGCCAGCAGCTTAGAATGGGACACAGATACGCAGTATTTT
few	TRBV6-5	.	TRBJ1-2	CASSYYVGSNYGYTF	TGTGCCAGCAGTTACTACGTCGGCAGCAACTATGGCTACACCTTC
many	TRBV6-5	TRBD2	TRBJ2-7	CASSYGTSGNRYEQYF	TGTGCCAGCAGTTACGGGACTAGCGGGAACCGCTACGAGCAGTACTTC
.	TRBV19	TRBD2	TRBJ2-1	CASSIRGLDYEQFF	TGTGCCAGTAGTATTCGTGGACTAGACTATGAGCAGTTCTTC
many	TRBV5-1	TRBD2	TRBJ2-1	CASSLVLAAVYNEQFF	TGCGCCAGCAGCTTGGTACTAGCGGCAGTCTACAATGAGCAGTTCTTC
.	TRBV6-2/TRBV6-3	.	TRBJ2-2	CGSEDGNTGELFF	TGTGGCAGCGAGGACGGGAACACCGGGGAGCTGTTTTTT
few	TRBV5-1	.	TRBJ2-7	CASSLEQPGIYEQYF	TGCGCCAGCAGCTTGGAACAGCCAGGGATCTACGAGCAGTACTTC
many	TRBV5-6	.	TRBJ2-7	CASSLVGRENYDEQYF	TGTGCCAGCAGCTTGGTTGGCCGAGAAAATTACGACGAGCAGTACTTC
many	TRBV10-3	TRBD1	TRBJ1-6	CAISPGQVNSPLHF	TGTGCCATCAGCCCGGGACAGGTTAATTCACCCCTCCACTTT
many	TRBV6-1	.	TRBJ2-7	CASSTYYEQYF	TGTGCCAGCAGCACTTATTACGAGCAGTACTTC
many	TRBV29-1	.	TRBJ2-5	CSVGEAQETQYF	TGCAGCGTCGGAGAAGCCCAAGAGACCCAGTACTTC
many	TRBV7-2	.	TRBJ1-6	CASSPRWGRPLHF	TGTGCCAGCAGCCCGAGGTGGGGCAGACCCCTCCACTTT
many	TRBV6-2/TRBV6-3	.	TRBJ1-1	CASSYRTANTEAFF	TGTGCCAGCAGTTATCGGACCGCGAACACTGAAGCTTTCTTT
many	TRBV11-2	.	TRBJ2-1	CASSRQGPNYYNEQFF	TGTGCCAGCAGCCGGCAGGGACCGAACTACTACAATGAGCAGTTCTTC
once	TRBV15	.	TRBJ1-2	CATSGPTAVVNGYTF	TGTGCCACCAGCGGCCCGACAGCCGTGGTAAATGGCTACACCTTC
many	TRBV11-2	.	TRBJ2-7	CASSFPLPYEQYF	TGTGCCAGCAGCTTTCCTCTGCCCTACGAGCAGTACTTC
few	TRBV30	.	TRBJ2-1	CAWSSGLWAGSSYNEQFF	TGTGCCTGGTCTTCCGGCTTATGGGCAGGGAGCTCCTACAATGAGCAGTTCTTC
many	TRBV29-1	TRBD2	TRBJ2-1	CSVEDLSGLAGDYNEQFF	TGCAGCGTTGAAGATCTTTCGGGATTAGCGGGAGACTACAATGAGCAGTTCTTC
many	TRBV5-6	TRBD2	TRBJ2-3	CASSKPLSGDSTDTQYF	TGTGCCAGCAGCAAACCTTTAAGCGGGGATAGCACAGATACGCAGTATTTT
few	TRBV27	TRBD1	TRBJ1-4	CASRGDREEKLFF	TGTGCCAGCAGGGGGGACAGGGAAGAAAAACTGTTTTTT
many	TRBV4-1	.	TRBJ2-3	CASSQDRRTSTDTQYF	TGCGCCAGCAGCCAAGATCGGCGGACTAGCACAGATACGCAGTATTTT
few	TRBV12-3/TRBV12-4	.	TRBJ1-5	CASSWAGGVQPQHF	TGTGCCAGCAGTTGGGCGGGGGGCGTTCAGCCCCAGCATTTT
few	TRBV9	TRBD2	TRBJ2-1	CASSARPTSGRGPVYNEQFF	TGTGCCAGCAGCGCCCGCCCGACTAGCGGGAGGGGACCCGTCTACAATGAGCAGTTCTTC
many	TRBV27	.	TRBJ1-5	CASRPGWNQPQHF	TGTGCCAGCAGACCCGGGTGGAATCAGCCCCAGCATTTT
many	TRBV27	TRBD2	TRBJ2-1	CASRQLAGGPQYNEQFF	TGTGCCAGCAGACAGCTAGCGGGAGGGCCTCAGTACAATGAGCAGTTCTTC
.	TRBV2	TRBD1	TRBJ2-3	CARTRDRVTDTQYF	TGTGCCAGGACCCGGGACAGGGTGACAGATACGCAGTATTTT
many	TRBV7-9	TRBD2	TRBJ2-3	CASSIGLAGTDTQYF	TGTGCCAGCAGCATAGGACTAGCGGGTACAGATACGCAGTATTTT
many	TRBV4-2	.	TRBJ2-7	CASSQVTGASYEQYF	TGTGCCAGCAGCCAAGTAACAGGTGCGTCCTACGAGCAGTACTTC
.	TRBV6-2/TRBV6-3	.	TRBJ1-5	CASSYLRAGNQPQHF	TGTGCCAGCAGTTACTTGAGGGCTGGCAATCAGCCCCAGCATTTT